This TCR beta chain was recovered during a study of cytomegalovirus exposure and HLA in healthy donors. Study findings and constraints: Later analysis identified a missense DCLRE1C variant that was linked to TCR beta V- and J-gene trimming.

PCR was performed using 60 Vbeta and 13 Jbeta primers. Profiling relied on immunoSEQ multiplex PCR, and the TCRdb table lists in-frame clones only, not all of them. In the table there are around 110,000 clones, 65% to 90% of which are singletons. This clone was seen only a few times. Its antigen is unknown. This TCR was recovered from a man aged 50 to 59 in good health and CMV-seronegative. Sequences were obtained from PBMCs.

CDR3 in amino acids: CASRDPRGWNTEAFF. Here the CDR3 DNA reads TGTGCCAGCAGGGACCCCCGGGGGTGGAACACTGAAGCTTTCTTT. This chain links TRBV7-9 with TRBJ1-1, with a possible D match to TRBD1 (5 bases). The CDR3 extends over 15 amino acids. With 6 bases removed from V and 1 base from J, the gap between germline ends came to 15 bases. Germline V gene lookup returns CDR1 SEHNR and CDR2 FQNEAQ (reference sequence).